The rows below give T cell receptor beta chains drawn from one sample of a study of yellow fever vaccine responses in identical twins. TCRdb itself ran the RT-PCR reads through MiXCR, one entry per CDR3 protein. The table has just over 950 distinct CDR3 sequences, about 80% seen once. The starting material was T cells from blood (PBMCs), unsorted or a sorted subset (not recorded which), obtained before or after yellow fever vaccination (not recorded which). All receptors derive from a female donor who received the yellow fever vaccine. Each CDR3 is given with its conserved first and last residue. A D gene is named only where the DNA matches it firmly. Clone size is stated in some rows and not others, as once, few, many or a class when expanded.

-	TRBD1	TRBV10-3	TRBJ1-4	TGTGCCACCCGTCGGGCGACAGGGGGAACTAATGAAAAACTGTTTTTT	CATRRATGGTNEKLFF
-	-	TRBV2	TRBJ2-4	TGTGCCAGCAGTGAGCACCGGGCGTCTGGAAACATTCAGTACTTC	CASSEHRASGNIQYF
once	-	TRBV9	TRBJ1-1	TGTGCCAGCAGCAAAGGGGTGGGGGAAGCTTTCTTT	CASSKGVGEAFF
-	-	TRBV4-2	TRBJ1-6	TGTGCCAGCAGCCAAGATCTGGGCAGCCGCAATTCACCCCTCCACTTT	CASSQDLGSRNSPLHF
-	-	TRBV28	TRBJ2-1	TGTGCCAGCAGTTACCCGGGACTGAACAATGAGCAGTTCTTC	CASSYPGLNNEQFF
few	-	TRBV27	TRBJ1-2	TGCACCAGCAGCCCCGGTTTTCGTATGGGTGGCTACACCTTC	CTSSPGFRMGGYTF
-	TRBD1	TRBV4-3	TRBJ1-4	TGCGCCAGCAGCCAAGATAATGACAGGGATAATGAAAAACTGTTTTTT	CASSQDNDRDNEKLFF
-	TRBD2	TRBV4-1	TRBJ2-4	TGCGCCAGCAGCCAAGACGGACTAGCGGAAAACATTCAGTACTTC	CASSQDGLAENIQYF
-	-	TRBV7-6	TRBJ1-5	TGTGCCAGCAGCTTCTCGGACAACCCCAACAATCAGCCCCAGCATTTT	CASSFSDNPNNQPQHF
-	-	TRBV18	TRBJ2-7	TGTGCCAGCTCCCACTCTAGTTTCGGCGAGCAGTACTTC	CASSHSSFGEQYF
-	-	TRBV6-5	TRBJ2-1	TGTGCCAGCAGTTACTTGGGGCCCTCCTACAATGAGCAGTTCTTC	CASSYLGPSYNEQFF